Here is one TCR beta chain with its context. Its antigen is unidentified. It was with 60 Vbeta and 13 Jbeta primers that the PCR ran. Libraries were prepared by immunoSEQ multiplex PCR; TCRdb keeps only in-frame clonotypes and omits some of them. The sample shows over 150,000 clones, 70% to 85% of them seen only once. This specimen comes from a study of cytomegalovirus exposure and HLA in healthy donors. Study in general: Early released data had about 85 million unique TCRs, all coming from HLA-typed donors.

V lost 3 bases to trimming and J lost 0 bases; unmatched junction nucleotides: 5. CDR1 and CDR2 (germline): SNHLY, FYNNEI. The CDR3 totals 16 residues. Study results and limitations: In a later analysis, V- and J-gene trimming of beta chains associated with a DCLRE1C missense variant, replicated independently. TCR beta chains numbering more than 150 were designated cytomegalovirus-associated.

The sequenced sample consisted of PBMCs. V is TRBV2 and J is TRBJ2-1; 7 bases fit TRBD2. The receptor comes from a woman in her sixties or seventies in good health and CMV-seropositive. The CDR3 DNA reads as TGTGCCAGCAGTGATGGGCGGGGGAGCTCCTACAATGAGCAGTTCTTC. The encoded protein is CASSDGRGSSYNEQFF.